Below, one TCR beta chain is given with its context. Clones were read by immunoSEQ multiplex PCR, and TCRdb kept only the in-frame ones, dropping some. The sample has approximately 200,000 clones; 85% to 90% are singletons. These data belong to a study of blood T cell repertoires in COVID-19. The source is a young man with active or convalescent COVID-19. Source material: peripheral blood.

CDR3 amino acids: CASSVTSRVNEQFF. In nucleotides, the CDR3 is TGTGCCAGCAGCGTTACTTCCCGCGTCAATGAGCAGTTCTTC. The genes are TRBV28 and TRBJ2-1; D not resolved. The CDR3 is made up of 14 amino acids. Per germline, CDR1 MDHEN and CDR2 SYDVKM. The V and J ends lost 6 bases and 6 bases respectively, with 15 bases between them.